The 5 T cell receptor beta chains below were found in one sample sequenced in a study of shared clonotypes between healthy human individuals. TCRdb's table, derived via immunoSEQ multiplex PCR, lists solely in-frame clones and lacks some. The sample lists about 490,000 clones; about 84% were seen once. Input material: PBMCs. The receptors here all came from a woman aged 40 to 50 in good health. Some clones in this sample may be carry-over from other donors' samples.

This clone was observed a handful of times. Additional DNA sequences in this sample encode the identical CDR3. The chain uses TRBV7-9 and TRBJ2-3; D is undetermined. This CDR3 is 11 amino acids long. The V gene lost 3 bases and the J gene lost 6 bases, with 4 bases spanning the gap. Per germline, CDR1 SEHNR and CDR2 FQNEAQ (reference sequence). The CDR3 DNA is TGTGCCAGCAGCTTCAAGGATACGCAGTATTTT. Translated, it gives CASSFKDTQYF.

The sample holds a few counts of this clone. This chain uses TRBV10-3 with TRBJ1-2, with D unclear. Germline V gene data show CDR1 as ENHRY and CDR2 as SYGVKD. The V and J ends lost 10 bases and 8 bases respectively, with 14 bases between them. The length of the CDR3 is 11 residues. In DNA form, the CDR3 reads TGTGCCACCCAAGCAGAAGGCGGCTACACCTTC. This gives the protein CATQAEGGYTF.

The chain joins TRBV28 to TRBJ2-2; TRBD1 or TRBD2 may be the D gene (6 bases each). V lost 1 base, J lost 5 bases, and 11 bases lay in between. The CDR3 runs to 15 residues. Germline V gene sequence: CDR1 MDHEN, CDR2 SYDVKM. The chain's CDR3 is CASSLLQGGTGELFF. CDR3 in DNA: TGTGCCAGCAGTTTATTACAGGGAGGAACCGGGGAGCTGTTTTTT.

With respect to this clone: A single base is all that separates this from a far larger clone, so a read error is likely. This chain connects TRBV5-8 to TRBJ1-1; D uncertain. V was shortened by 1 base and J by 1 base, with 5 bases between the two germline ends. This CDR3 spans 13 amino acids. The germline V gene has CDR1 SGHTS and CDR2 YDEGEE. The CDR3 DNA reads TGTGCCAGCAGCTTGTGGGGGAACACTGAAGCTTTCTTT. This translates into CASSLWGNTEAFF.

Points on this clone: Possible read error: a much larger clone is one base away. Different DNA sequences within this sample yield the same CDR3. This sequence joins TRBV15 and TRBJ1-2; D is unclear. V shed 0 bases and J shed 0 bases, with 8 bases lying between them. Germline V gives CDR1 LNHNV, CDR2 YYDKDF (reference sequence). CDR3 length: 15 amino acids. The CDR3: CATSREGGANYGYTF. The CDR3 nucleotides are TGTGCCACCAGCAGAGAGGGTGGAGCTAACTATGGCTACACCTTC.